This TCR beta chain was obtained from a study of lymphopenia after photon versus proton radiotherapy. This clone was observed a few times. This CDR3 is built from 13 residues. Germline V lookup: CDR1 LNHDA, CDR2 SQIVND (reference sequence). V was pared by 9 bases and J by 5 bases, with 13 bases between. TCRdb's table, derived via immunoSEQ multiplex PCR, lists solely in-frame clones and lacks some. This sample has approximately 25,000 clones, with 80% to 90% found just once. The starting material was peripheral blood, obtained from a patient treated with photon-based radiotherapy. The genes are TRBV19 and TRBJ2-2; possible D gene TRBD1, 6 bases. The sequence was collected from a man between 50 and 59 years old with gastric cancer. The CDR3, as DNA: TGTGCCAGCCGGGACAAACCGACCGGGGAGCTGTTTTTT. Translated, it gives CASRDKPTGELFF. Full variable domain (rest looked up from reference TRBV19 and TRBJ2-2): DGGITQSPKYLFRKEGQNVTLSCEQNLNHDAMYWYRQDPGQGLRLIYYSQIVNDFQKGDIAEGYSVSREKKESFPLTVTSAQKNPTAFYLCASRDKPTGELFFGEGSRLTVL.